Listed here are 10 T cell receptor beta chains from one sample, sequenced in a study of cytomegalovirus exposure and HLA in healthy donors. Vbeta (60) and Jbeta (13) primers were used in the PCR. TCRdb keeps only in-frame clones here, not all; method: immunoSEQ multiplex PCR. The sample's table shows 50,000 to 60,000 clones. What was sequenced was PBMCs. These receptors were taken from a woman in her 50s in good health and CMV-seropositive.

This chain joins TRBV29-1 and TRBJ1-5; the D is unclear. The CDR3 extends over 14 amino acids. The germline gives CDR1 SQVTM, CDR2 ANQGSEA. V was cut by 7 bases and J by 0 bases, with 13 bases left in between. This CDR3 reads CSARSSDSNQPQHF. The CDR3 nucleotides read TGCAGCGCCAGATCTTCCGATAGCAATCAGCCCCAGCATTTT.

The chain uses TRBV7-9 and TRBJ2-7, with a possible D match to TRBD1 (6 bases). V shed 5 bases and J shed 3 bases, with 11 bases lying between them. CDR1 and CDR2 from the germline V gene are SEHNR and FQNEAQ (reference sequence). The CDR3 is 13 residues long. CDR3 loop: CASSGGRSYEQYF. CDR3 nucleotides: TGTGCCAGCAGCGGGGGCAGGAGCTACGAGCAGTACTTC.

This chain uses TRBV11-3 with TRBJ2-2; 7 positions match TRBD1. The V and J ends lost 2 bases and 6 bases, in that order; junction bases with no gene match: 3. Per germline, CDR1 SGHNT and CDR2 YENEEA. This CDR3 region has 14 residues. CDR3 sequence (DNA): TGTGCCAGCAGCTTACACAGGGGACCCGGGGAGCTGTTTTTT. Protein product: CASSLHRGPGELFF. Combining the CDR3 with reference TRBV11-3 and TRBJ2-2 gives the whole variable domain EAGVVQSPRYKIIEKKQPVAFWCNPISGHNTLYWYLQNLGQGPELLIRYENEEAVDDSQLPKDRFSAERLKGVDSTLKIQPAELGDSAVYLCASSLHRGPGELFFGEGSRLTVL.

The rearrangement uses TRBV19 and TRBJ2-5; D unresolved. V was trimmed by 4 bases and J by 2 bases, leaving 11 bases between them. The CDR3 loop spans 14 amino acids. Per the germline V gene, CDR1 is LNHDA and CDR2 is SQIVND (reference sequence). In nucleotides, the CDR3 is TGTGCCAGTAGTAGGGTTTTACAGCAAGAGACCCAGTACTTC. This codes for CASSRVLQQETQYF.

The rearrangement uses TRBV7-9 and TRBJ1-4; D is perhaps TRBD1 (5 bases). V gave up 6 bases and J gave up 6 bases, with 20 bases separating them. The CDR3 spans 16 residues. From germline, CDR1 is SEHNR and CDR2 FQNEAQ (reference sequence). As DNA, the CDR3 is TGTGCCAGCAGTCCCATGGGGCAGGCGGGGGATGAAAAACTGTTTTTT. Its translation is CASSPMGQAGDEKLFF.

The CDR3 DNA reads TGTGCCAGCGCCCGGGGGGGATATGGCTACACCTTC. This translates into CASARGGYGYTF. The chain links TRBV9 to TRBJ1-2; D might be TRBD1 (5 bases). The germline CDR1 and CDR2 sequences are SGDLS and YYNGEE. Trimming took off 7 bases at V and 5 bases at J, with 12 bases between the two ends. The CDR3 has 12 amino acids.

The V call is TRBV5-1, the J call TRBJ2-3; 7 bases line up with TRBD2. This CDR3 region has 14 residues. CDR1 and CDR2 from the germline V gene are SGHRS and YFSETQ. The V and J ends lost 2 bases and 2 bases, in that order; junction bases with no gene match: 2. CDR3 loop: CASSFSGSTDTQYF. CDR3 sequence (DNA): TGCGCCAGCAGCTTTAGCGGGTCCACAGATACGCAGTATTTT.

The rearrangement joins TRBV7-9 to TRBJ2-1, with TRBD2 matching over 16 bases. The CDR3 has 18 residues. Germline trimming cut 6 bases from V and 1 base from J; bases unmatched to any gene: 6. Germline V gives CDR1 SEHNR, CDR2 FQNEAQ (reference sequence). Written as DNA, the CDR3 is TGTGCCAGCAGTCCCGGGACTAGCGGGAGGGATTCCTACAATGAGCAGTTCTTC. This translates into CASSPGTSGRDSYNEQFF.

This chain links TRBV12-2 with TRBJ1-4. TRBV12-2 is reported as a pseudogene. The CDR3 runs 17 residues. The CDR3 sequence is CASRLGWGGVGSEKLFF. Here the CDR3 DNA reads TGTGCAAGTCGCTTAGGTTGGGGAGGGGTAGGGAGTGAAAAACTGTTTTTT.

The V call is TRBV13, the J call TRBJ2-7; tentatively, D is TRBD1 (6 bases). V lost 2 bases to trimming and J lost 4 bases, with 9 bases between them. This CDR3 contains 13 residues. Germline V lookup: CDR1 PRHDT, CDR2 FYEKMQ (reference sequence). The CDR3 DNA sequence: TGTGCCAGCAGCTTAAACAGGGCGTACGAGCAGTACTTC. It codes for CASSLNRAYEQYF.